This T cell receptor (beta chain) was sequenced in a study of CD8+CD57+ T cells in acquired aplastic anemia. Study-wide results and limits: There were over 25 CD8+ CDR3 sequences that occurred in both patients and controls.

The CDR3 is 14 amino acids. Trimming cost V 2 bases and J 3 bases, with 7 bases left between them. Germline assignment: CDR1 SSHAT and CDR2 FNYEAQ (reference sequence). Selection for sequencing was limited to patients who had shown CD8+CD57+ cell expansion by flow cytometry. Every patient presented with severe acquired aplastic anemia. The blood sampling took place in patients who had so far received no therapy. This clonotype was picked up many times. Its target is unknown. The TCR beta profiling, which covered VDJ combination and CDR3 sequence, was carried out using genomic DNA as the template. TCRdb itself ran the reads through MiXCR, one entry per CDR3 protein. The sample holds around 150,000 distinct CDR3 sequences, more than 45% seen once.

This chain connects TRBV7-7 to TRBJ2-2; no clear D. The receptor was derived from a human donor with aplastic anemia. The specimen sequenced was sorted CD4+, CD8+, or CD8+CD57+ T cells (not recorded which) from PBMCs. The CDR3 DNA is TGTGCCAGCAGCTTAAAGGACGACACCGGGGAGCTGTTTTTT. Translation: CASSLKDDTGELFF.